This TCR beta chain originates from a study of beta chain features in type 1 diabetes. Study outcomes and limitations: The study found moderately but significantly shorter TCRB CDR3s in all four CD4+ subsets of Type 1 diabetes patients. Any HLA type influence on TCRB rearrangement was left unresolved here.

Expressed TCRB transcripts were sequenced after all isolated RNA was converted to cDNA. Sequencing used immunoSEQ multiplex PCR; TCRdb keeps in-frame clones, though not all of them. The sample has around 360,000 clones, around 12% seen once. About this clone itself: The antigen is unknown.

Sequenced: naive CD4+ T cells from blood. The clonotype comes from a woman aged 18-35 years with type 1 diabetes.

The CDR3 nucleotides read TGTGCCACCCACTCGGTGAACACTGAAGCTTTCTTT. Its protein product is CATHSVNTEAFF. The chain employs TRBV28 and TRBJ1-1, with unresolved D. CDR1 and CDR2 (germline): MDHEN, SYDVKM. V was trimmed by 10 bases and J by 0 bases, leaving 9 bases between them. The CDR3 length is 12 residues.